The 17 T cell receptor beta chains given below trace back to one sample, sequenced in a study of cytomegalovirus exposure and HLA in healthy donors. PCR was performed using 60 Vbeta and 13 Jbeta primers. Clones were read by immunoSEQ multiplex PCR, and TCRdb kept only the in-frame ones, dropping some. The sample contains roughly 180,000 clones, approximately 77% of which appear only once. The specimen was PBMCs. These receptor sequences come from a male donor in good health and CMV-seronegative.

This chain uses TRBV27 with TRBJ2-7; 9 bases line up with TRBD1. CDR3 size: 14 residues. CDR1 and CDR2 (germline): MNHEY, SMNVEV (reference sequence). V dropped 5 bases and J dropped 5; count of bases not matched to a gene: 7. CDR3 bases: TGTGCCAGCAGTCTCCGGGACAGGGCCGACGAGCAGTACTTC. Its protein product is CASSLRDRADEQYF.

V and J are TRBV6-1 and TRBJ2-5; TRBD2 matches 10 bases. The last part of the DNA fits TRBJ2-7 better; the J call may be wrong. The CDR3 contains 15 residues. Germline loops: CDR1 MNHNS, CDR2 SASEGT. CDR3 sequence: CASSEVSGRSYEQYF. The CDR3 DNA reads as TGTGCCAGCAGTGAAGTTAGCGGGAGGTCCTACGAGCAGTACTTC.

The chain couples TRBV6-1 to TRBJ1-2, with TRBD1 matching 10 bases. After removal of 7 bases from V and 8 bases from J, the junction contained 7 bases not matched to a gene. CDR3 length: 13 residues. Germline V gives CDR1 MNHNS, CDR2 SASEGT. The CDR3 sequence: CASNRQGADGYTF. CDR3 bases: TGTGCCAGCAACAGACAGGGGGCTGACGGCTACACCTTC.

This chain uses TRBV2 with TRBJ2-7; a weak D match, TRBD2 (5 bases). Germline assignment: CDR1 SNHLY and CDR2 FYNNEI. There are 10 residues in the CDR3. The V end was cut by 9 bases, the J end by 3 bases, with 6 bases between. Here the CDR3 reads CASAGYEQYF. The DNA for the CDR3 is TGTGCCAGTGCGGGCTACGAGCAGTACTTC.

CDR3 in amino acids: CASSSPGTGDEKLFF. Here the CDR3 DNA reads TGTGCCAGCAGCTCCCCTGGGACAGGGGATGAAAAACTGTTTTTT. V is TRBV11-2 and J is TRBJ1-4, with 10 bases lining up with TRBD1. CDR1 SGHAT and CDR2 FQNNGV come from the germline V gene. The CDR3 totals 15 residues. J lost 6 bases, V lost 4 bases, and 5 bases had no gene match.

The table lists this clone with a count of one. The rearrangement uses TRBV5-1 and TRBJ2-3; TRBD2 matches 7 bases. V was clipped by 0 bases and J by 5 bases; unmatched bases: 9. The CDR3 contains 16 residues. CDR1 and CDR2 (germline): SGHRS, YFSETQ. The DNA of the CDR3 is TGCGCCAGCAGCTTGGGACTAGCCAAAGGCTTAGATACGCAGTATTTT. Its translation is CASSLGLAKGLDTQYF.

The V call is TRBV1, the J call TRBJ2-7; TRBD2, the D gene given by the table, was not confirmed from the DNA. TRBV1 is described as a pseudogene. This CDR3 is built from 13 residues. The CDR3 nucleotides read TGCACCAGCAGCCGTAGGAGCGGGGACGAGCAGTACTTC. Translating it yields CTSSRRSGDEQYF.

The J gene is TRBJ1-1, the V gene TRBV7-2, with TRBD1 identical over 10 bases. Germline values: CDR1 SGHTA, CDR2 FQGNSA. The CDR3 extends over 13 amino acids. With V trimmed by 3 bases and J by 10 bases, 5 bases remained unmatched. The CDR3 here is CASSFEDRGLAFF. CDR3 in DNA: TGTGCCAGCAGCTTTGAGGACAGGGGGTTAGCTTTCTTT.

The chain is built from TRBV5-5 and TRBJ1-1; perhaps TRBD1 as D (5 bases). CDR3 size: 16 residues. CDR1 and CDR2 from the germline V gene are SGHKS and YYEKEE (reference sequence). The ends were cut back, 6 bases at V and 0 bases at J, with 18 bases in the middle. The CDR3 DNA follows: TGTGCCAGCATCCCGCGGGGCAGCATCATGAACACTGAAGCTTTCTTT. Its protein is CASIPRGSIMNTEAFF.

The chain carries TRBV20-1 and TRBJ2-7; D is unresolved. Germline CDR1 reads DFQATT; CDR2 reads SNEGSKA (reference sequence). Trimming took off 1 base at V and 6 bases at J, with 7 bases between the two ends. The CDR3 is 11 amino acids. CDR3 sequence: CSARVGSEQYF. The CDR3 nucleotides read TGCAGTGCTAGAGTGGGCAGCGAGCAGTACTTC.

This chain connects TRBV15 to TRBJ2-5, with D tentatively TRBD2 (5 bases). V lost 5 bases and J 4 bases, leaving 14 bases between the germline ends. CDR3 length: 14 residues. The V gene's germline CDR1 is LNHNV and CDR2 YYDKDF (reference sequence). CDR3 residues: CATSGAGGSETQYF. In DNA form, the CDR3 reads TGTGCCACCAGCGGCGCGGGCGGGTCAGAGACCCAGTACTTC. The complete variable domain, with remaining parts taken from reference TRBV15 and TRBJ2-5, reads DAMVIQNPRYQVTQFGKPVTLSCSQTLNHNVMYWYQQKSSQAPKLLFHYYDKDFNNEADTPDNFQSRRPNTSFCFLDIRSPGLGDTAMYLCATSGAGGSETQYFGPGTRLLVL.

The chain is built from TRBV25-1 and TRBJ1-4; no reliable D call. Germline V gene lookup returns CDR1 MGHDK and CDR2 SYGVNS. The length of the CDR3 is 14 residues. V was cut by 3 bases and J by 8 bases, with 13 bases left in between. CDR3 DNA sequence: TGTGCCAGCAGTGACTCCCCGCAACGGGAAAAACTGTTTTTT. This codes for CASSDSPQREKLFF.

The chain joins TRBV14 to TRBJ2-7; D perhaps matches TRBD2 (6 bases). The CDR3 consists of 15 residues. V was shortened by 6 bases and J by 6 bases, with 21 bases between the two germline ends. CDR1 and CDR2 from the germline V gene are SGHDN and FVKESK. CDR3 protein: CASSPRRGDSGEQYF. The CDR3 nucleotides read TGTGCCAGCAGTCCGAGGAGGGGCGACTCTGGCGAGCAGTACTTC.

This rearrangement joins TRBV5-1 to TRBJ2-3, with 7 nucleotides matching TRBD2. This CDR3 has 15 residues. Germline V gene data show CDR1 as SGHRS and CDR2 as YFSETQ. Losses at the gene ends were 4 bases for V and 1 base for J; bases not matched to a gene: 6. The CDR3 bases are TGCGCCAGCAGCCCGGCGGGGGAGCGCACAGATACGCAGTATTTT. This sequence encodes CASSPAGERTDTQYF.

This sequence joins TRBV5-1 and TRBJ2-5; D is ambiguous. CDR1 is SGHRS and CDR2 is YFSETQ in the germline V gene. The CDR3 loop spans 15 amino acids. V dropped 0 bases and J dropped 4 bases, with 13 bases sitting between them. Here the CDR3 DNA reads TGCGCCAGCAGCTTGGAGTTCACGGGTCGAGAGACCCAGTACTTC. It is translated as CASSLEFTGRETQYF.

The V and J genes are TRBV5-4 and TRBJ2-7; 9 bases are shared with TRBD1. CDR1 and CDR2 from the germline V gene are SGHNT and YYREEE (reference sequence). The trim removed 3 bases at V and 1 base at J, leaving 2 bases unmatched. The CDR3 is 14 residues long. CDR3 loop: CASSSGTGSYEQYF. The CDR3 region has the DNA TGTGCCAGCAGCTCCGGGACAGGGTCCTACGAGCAGTACTTC.

V is TRBV5-1 and J is TRBJ2-7; the match to TRBD1 covers 7 bases. V gave up 4 bases and J gave up 5 bases; unmatched junction bases: 6. Germline CDR1 is SGHRS and CDR2 is YFSETQ. This CDR3 has 13 residues. The CDR3 region has the DNA TGCGCCAGCAGCCCCCAGACAGGGAACGAGCAGTACTTC. Translating it yields CASSPQTGNEQYF.